Sequencing of this TCR beta chain was carried out in a study of T cell changes during pregnancy in multiple sclerosis (dated by TCRdb to between 2018 and 2020). For the wider study: Changes in the T cell repertoire over the course of pregnancy were examined in this study in women with multiple sclerosis.

Library construction relied on the immunoSEQ multiplex PCR assay. TCRdb took over this immuneACCESS table, retaining in-frame rearrangements with V and J assigned. Such tables are incomplete; in checked studies, under half of the missing clones stem from an unresolved V gene, and the remainder is unexplained. In this sample the table shows about 16,000 clones, 86% of which occur a single time. Around 19% of the sample rests with the top ten. From the cysteine up to the phenylalanine, the CDR3 has a length of 13 residues. Solely the CDR3 DNA is kept, with 39 bases framed from the first base. Trimming takes 4 bases off V and 4 bases off J; junction bases not matched to a gene: 3. The germline V gene supplies CDR1 MGHDK and CDR2 SYGVNS. On this clone itself: Its target antigen remains unknown. Qualities for individual bases were not recorded, and no much larger clone is one base off.

This specimen consisted of CD8+ T cells from peripheral blood mononuclear cells, obtained in the first trimester of pregnancy. The chain links TRBV25-1 with TRBJ1-1, and 7 junctional nucleotides match TRBD1. The clonotype originates from a female donor with multiple sclerosis, enrolled in a pregnancy study. The DNA sequence follows: TGTGCCAGCAGTGTTACAGGGGCCACTGAAGCTTTCTTT. The resulting protein is CASSVTGATEAFF.